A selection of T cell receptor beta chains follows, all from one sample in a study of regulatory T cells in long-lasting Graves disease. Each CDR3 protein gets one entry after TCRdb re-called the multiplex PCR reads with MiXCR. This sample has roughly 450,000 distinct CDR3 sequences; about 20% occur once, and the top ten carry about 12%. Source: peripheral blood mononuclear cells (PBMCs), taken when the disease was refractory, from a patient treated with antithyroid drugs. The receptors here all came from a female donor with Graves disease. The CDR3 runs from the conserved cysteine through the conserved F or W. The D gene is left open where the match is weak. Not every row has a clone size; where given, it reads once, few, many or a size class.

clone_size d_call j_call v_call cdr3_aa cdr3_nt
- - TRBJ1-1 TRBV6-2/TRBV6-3 CASSSPARGWATEAFF TGTGCCAGCAGTTCCCCCGCTCGGGGCTGGGCTACTGAAGCTTTCTTT
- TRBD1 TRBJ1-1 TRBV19 CASSLNRDRLPEAFF TGTGCCAGTAGTCTGAACCGGGACAGACTCCCTGAAGCTTTCTTT
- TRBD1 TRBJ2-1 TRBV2 CASSVSGQGAGEQFF TGTGCCAGCAGTGTCTCGGGACAGGGGGCCGGTGAGCAGTTCTTC
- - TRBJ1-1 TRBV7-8 CASSFKLQMNTEAFF TGTGCCAGCAGCTTTAAGCTCCAGATGAACACTGAAGCTTTCTTT
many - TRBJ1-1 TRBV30 CAWGRLGAEAFF TGTGCCTGGGGAAGACTTGGAGCTGAAGCTTTCTTT
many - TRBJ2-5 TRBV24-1 CATSYNLRGRETQYF TGTGCCACCAGTTACAACCTTCGGGGACGAGAGACCCAGTACTTC
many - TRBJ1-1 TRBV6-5 CASSYPASPIAEAFF TGTGCCAGCAGTTACCCGGCCAGCCCTATTGCTGAAGCTTTCTTT
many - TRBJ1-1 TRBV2 CASTAGDLRAFF TGTGCCAGCACGGCGGGGGACCTCCGGGCTTTCTTT
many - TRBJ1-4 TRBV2 CASMSGQALNEKLFF TGTGCCAGCATGTCGGGGCAGGCTCTTAATGAAAAACTGTTTTTT
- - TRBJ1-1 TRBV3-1 CASSQAQIAEAFF TGTGCCAGCAGCCAAGCACAGATTGCTGAAGCTTTCTTT
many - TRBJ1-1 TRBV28 CASSSLGPEAFF TGTGCCAGCAGTTCATTAGGGCCTGAAGCTTTCTTT
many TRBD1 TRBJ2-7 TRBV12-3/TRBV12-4 CASSWDRAFGQYF TGTGCCAGCAGCTGGGACAGAGCTTTCGGGCAGTACTTC
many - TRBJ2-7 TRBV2 CASSEVVPVYEQYF TGTGCCAGCAGTGAAGTAGTCCCCGTCTACGAGCAGTACTTC
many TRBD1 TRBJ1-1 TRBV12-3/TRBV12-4 CASSIRDRANPEAFF TGTGCCAGCAGTATACGGGACAGAGCGAACCCTGAAGCTTTCTTT
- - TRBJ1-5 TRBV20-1 CSALSPANQPQHF TGCAGTGCTCTCTCTCCTGCCAATCAGCCCCAGCATTTT
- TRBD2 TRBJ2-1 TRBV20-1 CSARAVASGSSYEQFF TGCAGTGCTAGAGCGGTAGCTAGCGGGAGTTCTTATGAGCAGTTCTTC